This T cell receptor (beta chain) was captured in a study of T cells in Graves' hyperthyroidism and ophthalmopathy (dated by TCRdb to the late 2010s). In the study overall: To identify distinguishing TCR V-J signatures, a discovery cohort of some 99 patients was used, comprising approximately 40 with Graves' ophthalmopathy and under 60 with stable Graves' hyperthyroidism. Prospective prediction of ophthalmopathy was tested in an independent validation cohort consisting of some 20 hyperthyroidism patients and more than 15 patients who later progressed to ophthalmopathy. For training and testing, the 100 or so patients in the discovery cohort were randomly divided in a 7:3 ratio. In roughly six Graves' hyperthyroidism patients, the study also compared T-cell repertoires from thyroid tissue with T-cell repertoires from blood. Once sampling was done, hyperthyroidism patients were given methimazole at a starting dose of 30 mg daily, whereas ophthalmopathy patients were given high-dose intravenous methylprednisolone. The paper describes TCR Vbeta CDR3 sequencing of 120 to 150 peripheral blood samples, made up of 43 ophthalmopathy patients, some 80 hyperthyroidism patients and 17 progressor patients. Points the paper makes about the study in general: Sample size was not statistically predetermined, and blinding of investigators to group allocation was not performed. Ophthalmopathy was separated from stable hyperthyroidism by a 13 V-J signature model, with approximately 89% sensitivity and roughly 84% specificity obtained in cross-validation and 80%/75% obtained in testing. Most expanded thyroid clonotypes (frequency above 0.001) were also detected in blood, suggesting blood repertoires may reflect thyroid immune responses. In validation, progression to ophthalmopathy was predicted by the model with more than 65% sensitivity and under 85% specificity, a median of 6.5 months before onset.

The TCR beta CDR3 regions were amplified from the RNA transcripts. For the first round of RT-PCR on the TCR CDR3, the HTBI primer set was used together with the Qiagen OneStep RT-PCR kit. Libraries were constructed in a second round of multiplex PCR, after which size selection and purification were carried out. Libraries were sequenced paired-end with 100 bp reads on an Illumina HiSeq2000. Turning to the authors' computational methods: SOAPnuke was used to process the raw data, removing reads that contained adapters or uncalled bases, had a mean Phred below 15, or lacked an exact match to the constant primer or identifier. COPE v1.2.5 was used to merge the high-quality paired reads, and each unique nucleotide sequence was defined as a clonotype. Clonotypes were aligned to IMGT TRBV, TRBD and TRBJ reference segments using MiTCR v1.1. The analysis was restricted to V-J combinations with a frequency above 0.0001, which together covered 99.2% of the repertoires. The TCS score was defined as the ratio of F50 (clonal expansion) to E x V (chaos), calculated using BLOSUM62-based TCRdist between CDR3 peptides within each V-J. Welch's t-statistics and random forest reduced some 510 V-J features to some 14, which were used in a naive Bayes classifier (R e1071). TCRdb reprocessed the public reads (quality trimming at Q25 with fastp, clone calling with MiXCR) and kept in-frame beta chains. Merged by CDR3 protein, the rows form single entries marked with the most common genes and DNA. TCRdb, not the original authors, processed these V and J calls. This sample lists hundreds of thousands of distinct CDR3 sequences; about half were detected once. Of the sample, just over 8% is held by the ten largest clones.

Comments on this clonotype: No cognate antigen has been identified for it. There are no base qualities to consult, and no much larger clone falls within one base.

Stable Graves' hyperthyroidism was defined as the absence of progression to ophthalmopathy over 18 months of follow-up. Hyperthyroidism patients were newly diagnosed, with disease duration under 2 months, and aged 18 to 65 years. Patients with uncontrolled infections, other autoimmune diseases, pregnancy or lactation were excluded. Diagnoses were based on clinical symptoms, serum thyroxine and TRAb, thyroid ultrasound and orbital computed tomography. Trizol reagent was used to extract total RNA, and RNA quality was then checked on an Agilent 2100 Bioanalyzer. The sample taken for sequencing was peripheral blood or thyroid tissue (not recorded which). The source of this sequence is a woman between 18 and 29 years old with Graves' hyperthyroidism. Donor details come from another sample of the same person, matched by shared clones.

The DNA is as follows: TGTGCCAGCAGTTACGTCAATTTCTACGAGCAGTACTTC. This gives the protein CASSYVNFYEQYF. The chain uses TRBV9 and TRBJ2-7; no D gene call is confident. Relative to germline, V is 5 bases shorter and J is 3 bases shorter, with 12 bases between their ends. Including the terminal cysteine and phenylalanine, the CDR3 comprises 13 residues. Only CDR3 DNA is held: 39 bases, read in frame from base 1. The germline V gene provides CDR1 SGDLS and CDR2 YYNGEE.